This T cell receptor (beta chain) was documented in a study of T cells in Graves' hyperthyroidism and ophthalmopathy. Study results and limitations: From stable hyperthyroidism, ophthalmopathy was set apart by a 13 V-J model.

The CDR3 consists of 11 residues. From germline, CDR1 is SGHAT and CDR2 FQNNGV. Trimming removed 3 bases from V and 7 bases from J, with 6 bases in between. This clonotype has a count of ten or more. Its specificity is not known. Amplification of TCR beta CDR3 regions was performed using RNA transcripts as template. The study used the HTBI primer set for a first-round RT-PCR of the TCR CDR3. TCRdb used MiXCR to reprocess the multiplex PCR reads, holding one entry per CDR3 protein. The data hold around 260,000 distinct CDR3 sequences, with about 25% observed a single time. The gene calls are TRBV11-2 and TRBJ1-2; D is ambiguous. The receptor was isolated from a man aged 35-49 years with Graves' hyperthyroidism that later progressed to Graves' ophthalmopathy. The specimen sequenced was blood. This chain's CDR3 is CASSFVSGYTF. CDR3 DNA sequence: TGTGCCAGCAGCTTCGTTAGTGGCTACACCTTC.